One and the same sample provided the 22 T cell receptor beta chains below, sequenced in a study of T cell responses to AZD1222 COVID-19 vaccine. TCRdb keeps only in-frame clones here, not all; method: immunoSEQ multiplex PCR. The sample lists roughly 150,000 clones; approximately 84% were seen once. This specimen consisted of peripheral blood, obtained on day 0 of AZD1222 vaccination. These receptors originate from an adult in good health.

This clone was observed a few times. This sequence joins TRBV18 and TRBJ2-7, with 7 bases identical to TRBD1. The length of the CDR3 is 14 residues. Germline lookup yields CDR1 KGHSH and CDR2 LQKENI. V shed 3 bases and J 5 bases; nucleotides not matched to a gene: 7. The CDR3 bases are TGTGCCAGCTCACCTCGACAGGGTAGCCACGAGCAGTACTTC. Protein product: CASSPRQGSHEQYF.

The rearrangement joins TRBV3-1 (or the pseudogene TRBV3-2) to TRBJ1-4; D gene ambiguous. Germline V gene lookup returns CDR1 LGHDT and CDR2 YNNKEL (reference sequence). The V and J ends lost 4 bases and 5 bases respectively, with 17 bases between them. The CDR3 has 16 residues. For the CDR3, the DNA is TGTGCCAGCAGCCTCCGAACTACCCGAGGAAATGAAAAACTGTTTTTT. Its translation: CASSLRTTRGNEKLFF.

This chain connects TRBV19 to TRBJ1-6; TRBD1 aligns across 7 bases. The CDR3 loop spans 15 amino acids. From germline, CDR1 is LNHDA and CDR2 SQIVND (reference sequence). V gave up 6 bases and J gave up 0 bases; unmatched junction bases: 2. The CDR3 reads CASRDRISYNSPLHF. The CDR3 bases are TGTGCCAGTAGGGACAGGATCTCCTATAATTCACCCCTCCACTTT.

This chain uses TRBV5-1 with TRBJ2-7; the D gene could be TRBD1 or TRBD2 (5 bases each). The V gene lost 3 bases and the J gene lost 2 bases, with 18 bases spanning the gap. CDR1 is SGHRS and CDR2 is YFSETQ in the germline V gene. This CDR3 has 16 residues. The CDR3 is CASSSMPGTAAYEQYF. The CDR3 DNA sequence: TGCGCCAGCAGCTCAATGCCAGGGACGGCTGCCTACGAGCAGTACTTC.

This sequence joins TRBV19 and TRBJ2-6, with D maybe TRBD1 (6 bases). This CDR3 has 15 residues. The V gene lost 7 bases and the J gene lost 0 bases, with 10 bases spanning the gap. Germline V gene sequence: CDR1 LNHDA, CDR2 SQIVND (reference sequence). CDR3 DNA sequence: TGTGCCAGTACTGGCAGGGGCTCTGGGGCCAACGTCCTGACTTTC. Its translation is CASTGRGSGANVLTF.

The chain links TRBV7-2 to TRBJ1-4, with a weak D call TRBD1 (5 bases). The V end was cut by 1 base, the J end by 3 bases, with 9 bases between. The germline V gene has CDR1 SGHTA and CDR2 FQGNSA. CDR3 length: 15 amino acids. CDR3 nucleotides: TGTGCCAGCAGCTTAGGGGGACCAGCTAATGAAAAACTGTTTTTT. Its translation: CASSLGGPANEKLFF.

The rearrangement links TRBV3-1 (or the pseudogene TRBV3-2) to TRBJ1-1; D is perhaps TRBD1 (6 bases). The CDR3 consists of 14 residues. The V end was cut by 2 bases, the J end by 6 bases, with 13 bases between. Looked up from germline, CDR1 is LGHDT and CDR2 is YNNKEL (reference sequence). The CDR3 loop reads CASSQRQVGSEAFF. CDR3 sequence (DNA): TGTGCCAGCAGCCAAAGACAGGTAGGATCTGAAGCTTTCTTT.

The J gene is TRBJ1-3, the V gene TRBV5-6; D gene ambiguous. Trimming removed 3 bases at V and 4 bases at J, with 11 bases between. Germline assignment: CDR1 SGHDT and CDR2 YYEEEE. The CDR3 totals 14 residues. The CDR3 DNA reads TGTGCCAGCAGCTCAACAGTAGTCGGAAACACCATATATTTT. Its protein is CASSSTVVGNTIYF.

V gene TRBV5-1 combines with J gene TRBJ1-3, with 7 bases identical to TRBD1. The length of the CDR3 is 15 residues. Germline CDR1 and CDR2: SGHRS and YFSETQ. V dropped 4 bases and J dropped 4; count of bases not matched to a gene: 8. The CDR3 reads CASSANTGAGNTIYF. The DNA of the CDR3 is TGCGCCAGCAGCGCAAACACAGGGGCCGGAAACACCATATATTTT.

The chain recombines TRBV5-4 with TRBJ1-3, with TRBD1 identical over 8 bases. Germline lookup yields CDR1 SGHNT and CDR2 YYREEE (reference sequence). The CDR3 extends over 16 amino acids. The junction had 6 bases not matched to a gene; V was cut back by 4 bases and J by 0 bases. This chain's CDR3 is CASSVTGGLSGNTIYF. The DNA of the CDR3 is TGTGCCAGCAGCGTAACAGGGGGTCTCTCTGGAAACACCATATATTTT.

The chain is built from TRBV11-2 and TRBJ1-2; 7 bases agree with TRBD1. From germline, CDR1 is SGHAT and CDR2 FQNNGV. Unmatched junction bases numbered 13, after V lost 4 bases and J lost 8 bases. This CDR3 is built from 15 residues. The CDR3 DNA reads as TGTGCCAGCAGCTCGAGGACAGGTGCGGGAGTAGGCTACACCTTC. It specifies CASSSRTGAGVGYTF.

CDR3 sequence reads: CASSRTGGGLGGYTF. CDR3 sequence (DNA): TGTGCCAGCAGCCGCACGGGTGGGGGCCTAGGAGGCTACACCTTC. V usage is TRBV6-1 and J usage is TRBJ1-2; a possible D gene is TRBD1 (6 bases). This CDR3 spans 15 amino acids. Germline assignment: CDR1 MNHNS and CDR2 SASEGT. Deletions cut 6 bases from V and 8 bases from J, with 22 bases between.

The V and J genes are TRBV4-1 and TRBJ1-2, with D hard to call. The CDR3 runs to 12 residues. Germline CDR1 and CDR2: MGHRA and YSYEKL. Trimming removed 3 bases from V and 2 bases from J, with 4 bases in between. CDR3 region: CASSQVNYGYTF. The CDR3 DNA sequence: TGCGCCAGCAGCCAGGTAAACTATGGCTACACCTTC.

V is TRBV5-4 and J is TRBJ2-3, with D perhaps being TRBD1 or TRBD2 (6 bases each). The CDR3 covers 14 residues. Trimming took 1 base from V and 6 from J, leaving 12 bases between them. Germline V CDR1 and CDR2: SGHNT, YYREEE (reference sequence). CDR3 sequence: CASSLNREADTQYF. The CDR3, as DNA: TGTGCCAGCAGCTTGAACAGGGAGGCGGATACGCAGTATTTT. The whole variable domain, remainder taken from reference TRBV5-4 and TRBJ2-3, is ETGVTQSPTHLIKTRGQQVTLRCSSQSGHNTVSWYQQALGQGPQFIFQYYREEENGRGNFPPRFSGLQFPNYSSELNVNALELDDSALYLCASSLNREADTQYFGPGTRLTVL.

This clone was detected ten times or more. This chain joins TRBV28 and TRBJ2-2; 7 bases are a match to TRBD2. CDR3 length equals 14 residues. The J segment lost 0 bases and the V segment lost 11 bases, leaving 6 bases of the junction unmatched. The V gene's germline CDR1 is MDHEN and CDR2 SYDVKM. The chain's CDR3 is CAGGGGSNTGELFF. The CDR3 DNA sequence: TGTGCCGGTGGGGGGGGATCGAACACCGGGGAGCTGTTTTTT.

This chain uses TRBV5-1 with TRBJ2-7; 7 bases map to TRBD1. V lost 0 bases to trimming and J lost 1 base; unmatched junction nucleotides: 4. The CDR3 sequence is 15 residues long. CDR1 and CDR2 from the germline V gene are SGHRS and YFSETQ. CDR3 nucleotide sequence: TGCGCCAGCAGCTTGGTCGGACAGGTTTCCTACGAGCAGTACTTC. Protein: CASSLVGQVSYEQYF.

The chain links TRBV6-1 to TRBJ2-3; TRBD2 is a possible D gene (6 bases). Trimming removed 2 bases from V and 6 bases from J, with 21 bases in between. The CDR3 loop spans 17 amino acids. CDR1 and CDR2 from the germline V gene are MNHNS and SASEGT. CDR3 in amino acids: CASSEFLSGDSSDTQYF. In nucleotides, the CDR3 is TGTGCCAGCAGTGAATTCCTCTCGGGGGATAGTTCCGATACGCAGTATTTT.

V and J are TRBV5-1 and TRBJ2-5, with 12 bases that match TRBD1. The CDR3 extends over 15 amino acids. V lost 6 bases and J lost 4; bases outside the gene matches: 7. CDR1 is SGHRS, CDR2 YFSETQ, per germline. The CDR3 DNA reads as TGCGCCAGCAACCGCGGGGACAGGGGGCGAGAGACCCAGTACTTC. Translation gives CASNRGDRGRETQYF.

The sample holds one count of this clone. The V gene is TRBV27, the J gene TRBJ2-1; the D is unclear. V lost 2 bases, J lost 6 bases, and 8 bases lay in between. Germline CDR1 is MNHEY and CDR2 is SMNVEV (reference sequence). This CDR3 comprises 13 residues. The CDR3 sequence is CASSLSHGNEQFF. Written as DNA, the CDR3 is TGTGCCAGCAGTTTAAGCCATGGCAATGAGCAGTTCTTC.

This clone has only one observation. The CDR3 region is CAIRLGSGLSTDTQYF. CDR3 in DNA: TGTGCCATCAGACTGGGTAGCGGGCTGAGCACAGATACGCAGTATTTT. V is TRBV10-3 and J is TRBJ2-3; TRBD2 matches 7 bases. Germline values: CDR1 ENHRY, CDR2 SYGVKD. The CDR3 is 16 residues long. V lost 6 bases to trimming and J lost 0 bases; unmatched junction nucleotides: 9.

In DNA, the CDR3 is TGCAGCGTTGAAGCGGGCGGCACAGATACGCAGTATTTT. Protein: CSVEAGGTDTQYF. J is TRBJ2-3 and V is TRBV29-1, with D unclear. Germline lookup yields CDR1 SQVTM and CDR2 ANQGSEA. The V gene lost 1 base and the J gene lost 1 base, with 6 bases spanning the gap. The CDR3 sequence is 13 residues long.

The chain employs TRBV11-2 and TRBJ2-7, with D maybe TRBD2 (5 bases). The V end lost 10 bases, the J end lost 2 bases, and 15 bases lay between the germline ends. The V gene's germline CDR1 is SGHAT and CDR2 FQNNGV. The CDR3 loop spans 13 amino acids. CDR3 protein: CATQRTGTYEQYF. DNA of the CDR3: TGTGCCACCCAGCGGACGGGGACCTACGAGCAGTACTTC. The whole variable domain, remainder taken from reference TRBV11-2 and TRBJ2-7, is EAGVAQSPRYKIIEKRQSVAFWCNPISGHATLYWYQQILGQGPKLLIQFQNNGVVDDSQLPKDRFSAERLKGVDSTLKIQPAKLEDSAVYLCATQRTGTYEQYFGPGTRLTVT.